This TCR beta chain emerged from a study of OX40 agonist ivuxolimab in advanced cancers. Repertoires were generated with immunoSEQ multiplex PCR, while TCRdb's copy carries only in-frame clones and drops some. The repertoire consists of around 80,000 clones, with roughly 86% occurring once and the leading ten covering about 0.89%. The CDR3 is 15 amino acids. CDR1 is SEHNR, CDR2 FQNEAQ, per germline (reference sequence). V was pared by 4 bases and J by 10 bases, with 17 bases between. Study conclusions and caveats: Some nonresponders likewise displayed low normalized T-cell clonal expansion. Dose levels from 0.1 to 3.0 mg/kg saw CD4+ and CD8+ blood T cells expand clonally by week 6. Expanded clones were, on average, more numerous among CD8+ T cells than CD4+.

About this clone: What it binds is not known.

The clonotype originates from an adult with an advanced solid tumor such as melanoma, head and neck, liver or kidney cancer. The chain combines TRBV7-9 with TRBJ1-6; possible D gene TRBD1, 6 bases. The specimen comprised CD4+ or CD8+ T cells sorted from blood, sampled in a trial of the OX40 agonist ivuxolimab. CDR3 amino acids: CASSSSAGASSPLHF. CDR3 coding DNA: TGTGCCAGCAGCTCTTCTGCAGGGGCTTCCTCACCCCTCCACTTT.